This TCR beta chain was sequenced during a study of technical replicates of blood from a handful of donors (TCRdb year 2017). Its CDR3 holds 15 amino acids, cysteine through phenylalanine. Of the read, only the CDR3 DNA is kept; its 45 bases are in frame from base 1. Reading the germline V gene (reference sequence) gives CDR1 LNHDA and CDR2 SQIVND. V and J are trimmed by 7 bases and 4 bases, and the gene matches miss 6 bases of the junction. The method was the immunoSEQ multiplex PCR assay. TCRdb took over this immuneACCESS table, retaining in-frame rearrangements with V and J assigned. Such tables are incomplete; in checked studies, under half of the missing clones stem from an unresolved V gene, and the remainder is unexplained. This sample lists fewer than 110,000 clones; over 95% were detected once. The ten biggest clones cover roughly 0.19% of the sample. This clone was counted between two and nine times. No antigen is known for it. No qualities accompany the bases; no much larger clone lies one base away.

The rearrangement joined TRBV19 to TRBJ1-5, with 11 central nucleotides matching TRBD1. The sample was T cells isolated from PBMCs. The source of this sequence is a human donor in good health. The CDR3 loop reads CASTSRDRGNQPQHF. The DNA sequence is TGTGCCAGTACTTCCCGGGACAGGGGGAATCAGCCCCAGCATTTT. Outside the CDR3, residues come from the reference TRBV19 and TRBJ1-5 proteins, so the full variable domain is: DGGITQSPKYLFRKEGQNVTLSCEQNLNHDAMYWYRQDPGQGLRLIYYSQIVNDFQKGDIAEGYSVSREKKESFPLTVTSAQKNPTAFYLCASTSRDRGNQPQHFGDGTRLSIL.